The following is a T cell receptor (beta chain) sequence with its context. Enrollment of patients from Seattle took place during active infection, with longitudinal follow-up. As originally analysed: Amplification from reference gene primers served as the basis for estimated nucleated cell counts. Profiling relied on immunoSEQ multiplex PCR, and the TCRdb table lists in-frame clones only, not all of them. V and J calls and clone size are those listed in that table; D and trimming were worked out from the DNA. The sample has roughly 350,000 clones, 85% to 90% seen once. Per the germline V gene, CDR1 is MDHEN and CDR2 is SYDVKM. With 6 bases clipped from V and 6 bases from J, the junction kept 7 bases outside the gene matches. The CDR3 consists of 15 residues. This entry is derived from a study of blood T cell repertoires in COVID-19. Looking at the study overall: The cDNA or gDNA used as material had been derived from T cells, B-cell-depleted T cells, or PBMCs.

This sequence originates from a woman in her 70s with COVID-19, enrolled during active disease. The chain uses TRBV28 and TRBJ2-3, with 12 bases lining up with TRBD2. The sequencing sample was made of peripheral blood. CDR3 nucleotides: TGTGCCAGCAGCCTCCTAACTAGCGGGGGGGATACGCAGTATTTT. Residues: CASSLLTSGGDTQYF.